The rows below give T cell receptor beta chains drawn from one sample of a study of T cells in localized non-small cell lung cancer. Sequencing used immunoSEQ multiplex PCR; TCRdb keeps in-frame clones, though not all of them. The data show 35,000 to 50,000 clones, with 86% seen just once and roughly 6.1% held by the top ten. The sample was peripheral blood, taken before any cancer treatment. The receptors come from a man aged 35-69 years with stage I lung adenocarcinoma. CDR3s include the opening cysteine and the closing phenylalanine or tryptophan. The order of the fields is D gene, J gene, clone size, V gene, CDR3 protein, CDR3 DNA. D genes are given only for firm matches. Size tells how often a clone was seen (once, few, many) or the class of an expanded clone, and some rows leave it out.

. TRBJ1-3 . TRBV5-4 CASSWDFSGNTIYF TGTGCCAGCAGCTGGGATTTCTCTGGAAACACCATATATTTT
. TRBJ1-4 . TRBV6-5 CASSYVQGGKNEKLFF TGTGCCAGCAGTTACGTTCAGGGCGGCAAGAATGAAAAACTGTTTTTT
. TRBJ1-5 . TRBV28 CASSLGVSNQPQHF TGTGCCAGCAGTTTAGGAGTGAGCAATCAGCCCCAGCATTTT
TRBD1 TRBJ1-4 . TRBV6-6 CASTRTGVEKLFF TGTGCCAGCACTAGGACAGGGGTCGAAAAACTGTTTTTT
TRBD1 TRBJ2-7 once TRBV6-1 CASTKDRGHSYEQYF TGTGCCAGCACCAAAGACAGGGGTCACTCCTACGAGCAGTACTTC
. TRBJ1-1 . TRBV4-1 CASSREGPNTEAFF TGCGCCAGCAGCCGTGAGGGCCCGAACACTGAAGCTTTCTTT
. TRBJ2-3 . TRBV25-1 CASSEYRGGPEVDTQYF TGTGCCAGCAGTGAATATAGGGGTGGGCCCGAGGTAGATACGCAGTATTTT
TRBD1 TRBJ1-5 . TRBV18 CASSPLPQGAQGGNQPQHF TGTGCCAGCTCACCCCTCCCGCAGGGGGCGCAAGGGGGCAATCAGCCCCAGCATTTT
. TRBJ2-7 . TRBV18 CASSPLQMGEQYF TGTGCCAGCTCACCTTTACAGATGGGTGAGCAGTACTTC
. TRBJ1-2 once TRBV4-3 CASSQSDVDGYTF TGCGCCAGCAGCCAATCGGACGTTGATGGCTACACCTTC